This entry describes one T cell receptor beta chain. Its antigen is unknown. The study ran its PCR with 60 Vbeta and 13 Jbeta primers. Original analysis: Later analysis identified tens of millions of unique TCR beta chains, about 12 million shared. Measured with immunoSEQ multiplex PCR; TCRdb has only the in-frame clones, and not every one. The V and J calls and clone size are taken from that table; D and trimming were inferred from the DNA. Here the sample spans more than 150,000 clones, 76% being singletons. The data originate from a study of cytomegalovirus exposure and HLA in healthy donors. Study-wide findings and caveats: Many donors shared some public TCRs, even though most TCR sequences were rare. The later analysis indicated that the majority of CMV-associated TCR beta chains appeared HLA-restricted. In vitro data verified a few CMV-associated chains as specific for CMV antigens.

The J segment lost 5 bases and the V segment lost 6 bases, leaving 4 bases of the junction unmatched. The CDR3 is 12 amino acids. Germline V lookup: CDR1 MGHDK, CDR2 SYGVNS. The genes are TRBV25-1 and TRBJ2-7; 7 nucleotides match TRBD1. Input material: PBMCs. This sequence originates from a woman in her 30s in good health and CMV-seropositive. The CDR3 reads CASRRGQNEQYF. The CDR3 DNA follows: TGTGCCAGCAGAAGGGGGCAGAACGAGCAGTACTTC.